The 4 T cell receptor beta chains listed next were all sequenced from one sample in a study of blood T cell repertoires in COVID-19. Measured with immunoSEQ multiplex PCR; TCRdb has only the in-frame clones, and not every one. The table records approximately 130,000 clones, around 83% of them present only once. Sequencing used PBMCs or T cells enriched from blood (not recorded which). The origin of the receptors is a man aged 25-45 years who had recovered from COVID-19.

The V and J genes are TRBV27 and TRBJ1-2; D call uncertain. CDR1 is MNHEY, CDR2 SMNVEV, per germline (reference sequence). V lost 2 bases, J lost 3 bases, and 16 bases lay in between. The CDR3 is 16 amino acids. The CDR3 sequence is CASSLNSGSFDYGYTF. CDR3 coding DNA: TGTGCCAGCAGTTTAAATTCGGGGAGTTTCGACTATGGCTACACCTTC.

The V call is TRBV11-2, the J call TRBJ1-6; TRBD1 matches at 10 bases. In germline, CDR1 is SGHAT, CDR2 FQNNGV. Germline trimming cut 3 bases from V and 14 bases from J; bases unmatched to any gene: 10. The CDR3 sequence is 15 residues long. CDR3 amino acids: CASSLGQGRPQALHF. In DNA, the CDR3 is TGTGCCAGCAGCTTGGGACAGGGGAGGCCGCAAGCCCTCCACTTT.

The rearrangement links TRBV19 to TRBJ1-6; no definite D call. Trimming removed 6 bases at V and 0 bases at J, with 9 bases between. This CDR3 region has 15 residues. Germline V gives CDR1 LNHDA, CDR2 SQIVND (reference sequence). The CDR3 sequence: CASREQSSYNSPLHF. The CDR3 DNA reads TGTGCCAGTAGAGAACAGAGCTCCTATAATTCACCCCTCCACTTT.

V is TRBV9 and J is TRBJ2-6; perhaps TRBD1 as D (5 bases). The germline V and J ends were trimmed by 3 bases and 4 bases, with 14 bases remaining between them. Germline V gene sequence: CDR1 SGDLS, CDR2 YYNGEE. The CDR3 has 16 amino acids. This CDR3 reads CASSESRVPGANVLTF. The DNA of the CDR3 is TGTGCCAGCAGCGAGAGCAGGGTCCCAGGGGCCAACGTCCTGACTTTC.